Shown below are 5 T cell receptor beta chains from a single sample sequenced in a study of T cells after posttransplantation cyclophosphamide. The data were produced by immunoSEQ multiplex PCR, yet TCRdb's version contains in-frame clones alone and is incomplete. There are some 3,300 clones in the sample; about four fifths occur only once, and around 8.5% lies in the top ten. A marrow graft followed busulfan-fludarabine conditioning, with cyclophosphamide on days +3 and +4. Here the sequenced sample was PBMCs, taken more than 150 days after allogeneic stem cell transplant with posttransplant cyclophosphamide. These receptors all come from a male patient aged 55 to 70 who received an allogeneic stem cell transplant from a related donor and was CMV-positive. The T cells may partly be graft donor cells.

This clone has more than one count but fewer than ten. The chain couples TRBV7-9 to TRBJ1-4, with D possibly being TRBD1 (6 bases). The CDR3 extends over 15 amino acids. Germline CDR1 SEHNR, CDR2 FQNEAQ (reference sequence). V dropped 1 base and J dropped 7 bases, with 13 bases sitting between them. CDR3 sequence reads: CASSLGAGEVEKLFF. The CDR3 DNA follows: TGTGCCAGCAGCTTAGGGGCAGGGGAAGTTGAAAAACTGTTTTTT.

The chain has TRBV2 and TRBJ1-2, with D unclear. The CDR3 runs to 13 residues. Germline CDR1 SNHLY, CDR2 FYNNEI. V was trimmed by 7 bases and J by 4 bases, leaving 13 bases between them. The CDR3 is CASKRGGGYGYTF. Written as DNA, the CDR3 is TGTGCCAGCAAAAGAGGTGGTGGCTATGGCTACACCTTC.

The chain is built from TRBV6-6 and TRBJ2-7; D possibly corresponds to TRBD2 (5 bases). Trimming stripped 4 bases from V and 7 bases from J, with 14 bases between. Germline CDR1 MNHNY, CDR2 SVGAGI (reference sequence). This CDR3 is built from 13 residues. CDR3 sequence: CASSSPGRWEQYF. CDR3 nucleotide sequence: TGTGCCAGCAGTTCGCCGGGAAGATGGGAGCAGTACTTC.

The chain is built from TRBV6-4 and TRBJ2-2, with 12 bases lining up with TRBD1. Germline CDR1 is MRHNA and CDR2 is SNTAGT. The J segment lost 5 bases and the V segment lost 0 bases, leaving 1 base of the junction unmatched. This CDR3 spans 16 amino acids. The CDR3 region has the DNA TGTGCCAGCAGTGACTCGGGACAGGGGGCGACCGGGGAGCTGTTTTTT. This sequence encodes CASSDSGQGATGELFF.

The V and J genes are TRBV7-2 and TRBJ2-7; 7 bases are shared with TRBD2. This CDR3 region has 15 residues. CDR1 SGHTA and CDR2 FQGNSA come from the germline V gene. Trimming removed 0 bases from V and 4 bases from J; junction bases left unmatched: 6. DNA of the CDR3: TGTGCCAGCAGCTTAGCCCCGGGACTACAATACGAGCAGTACGTC. Its translation is CASSLAPGLQYEQYV.